This T cell receptor beta chain was sequenced during a study of OX40 agonist ivuxolimab in advanced cancers. Study background: Every 2 weeks, patients received ivuxolimab intravenously, dosed at 0.01 to 10 mg/kg. The study's findings and limits: The antigen specificity of the peripheral T cells (those that were expanded) was not determined.

With respect to this clone: The antigen remains unidentified.

The CDR3 consists of 16 residues. From germline, CDR1 is SGDLS and CDR2 YYNGEE. Trimming took 3 bases from V and 5 from J; bases not matched to a gene: 11. Profiling relied on immunoSEQ multiplex PCR, and the TCRdb table lists in-frame clones only, not all of them. Of about 45,000 clones in the sample, roughly 86% were seen once. Specimen: CD4+ or CD8+ T cells sorted from blood, collected in a trial of the OX40 agonist ivuxolimab. This chain joins TRBV9 and TRBJ1-1; TRBD1 matches at 9 bases. This receptor was obtained from an adult with an advanced solid tumor such as melanoma, head and neck, liver or kidney cancer. The CDR3 here is CASSAGTGPEGTEAFF. The DNA for the CDR3 is TGTGCCAGCAGCGCCGGGACAGGGCCAGAGGGGACTGAAGCTTTCTTT.